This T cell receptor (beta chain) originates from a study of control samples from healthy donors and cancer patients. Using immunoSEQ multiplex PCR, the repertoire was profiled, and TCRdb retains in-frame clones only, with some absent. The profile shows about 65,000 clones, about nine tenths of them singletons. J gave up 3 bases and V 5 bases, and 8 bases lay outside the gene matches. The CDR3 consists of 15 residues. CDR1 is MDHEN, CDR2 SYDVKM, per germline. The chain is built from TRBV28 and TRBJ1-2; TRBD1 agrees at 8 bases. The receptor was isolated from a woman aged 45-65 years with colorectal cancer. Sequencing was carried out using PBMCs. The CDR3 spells CASSETGEADYGYTF. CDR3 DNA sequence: TGTGCCAGCAGTGAGACAGGGGAGGCGGACTATGGCTACACCTTC.